This TCR beta chain was sequenced in a study of OX40 agonist ivuxolimab in advanced cancers. Study-level information: The study treated patients with ivuxolimab, an agonistic anti-OX40 (CD134) antibody. At 0.01 to 10 mg/kg, ivuxolimab was administered intravenously to patients every 2 weeks.

The table came from immunoSEQ multiplex PCR; TCRdb's copy has only in-frame clones and leaves some out. Among roughly 65,000 clones, about 80% were seen once, and the ten largest hold over 2%. Study conclusions and caveats: Partial responders at 0.1-3.0 mg/kg showed near-lowest clonal expansion. By week 6 at 0.1 to 3.0 mg/kg, blood CD4+ and CD8+ T cells had expanded clonally.

The CDR3 has 14 amino acids. CDR1 SGHDT and CDR2 YYEEEE come from the germline V gene. V lost 4 bases and J lost 6; bases outside the gene matches: 6. In the case of this clone: Its specificity is not known.

This receptor was identified in an adult with an advanced solid tumor such as melanoma, head and neck, liver or kidney cancer. The chain has TRBV5-6 and TRBJ1-2, with 10 nucleotides matching TRBD1. The sequences come from CD4+ or CD8+ T cells sorted from blood, collected in a trial of the OX40 agonist ivuxolimab. CDR3 sequence reads: CASSRRQGAHGYTF. The CDR3 coding sequence is TGTGCCAGCAGCCGAAGACAGGGGGCCCATGGCTACACCTTC. The full variable domain, rest sourced from reference TRBV5-6 and TRBJ1-2, is DAGVTQSPTHLIKTRGQQVTLRCSPKSGHDTVSWYQQALGQGPQFIFQYYEEEERQRGNFPDRFSGHQFPNYSSELNVNALLLGDSALYLCASSRRQGAHGYTFGSGTRLTVV.